This T cell receptor (beta chain) was obtained from a study of T cell responses to AZD1222 COVID-19 vaccine. Whole-study findings and limits: Clonal diversity may have been underestimated in mostly white British donors. CD4 TCRs covered the whole spike, strongest at regions 160-218 and 743-854. Targeting of unmutated variant regions was reportedly seen in nearly half of spike-specific TCRs. Repertoire collection took place solely once the T cell response had peaked.

V was pared by 5 bases and J by 8 bases, with 12 bases between. CDR1 is MNHEY and CDR2 is SVGAGI in the germline V gene. The CDR3 has 12 residues. To note about this clone: Its antigen is unidentified.

Some clones are missing from TCRdb's copy, which holds only in-frame ones; the method was immunoSEQ multiplex PCR. Here the sample table reports some 150,000 clones. This receptor was obtained from an adult in good health. The sequencing input was peripheral blood. The chain has TRBV6-5 and TRBJ2-5, with a weak D call TRBD2 (5 bases). This chain's CDR3 is CASSPGMETQYF. CDR3 DNA: TGTGCCAGCAGTCCGGGGATGGAAACCCAGTACTTC.